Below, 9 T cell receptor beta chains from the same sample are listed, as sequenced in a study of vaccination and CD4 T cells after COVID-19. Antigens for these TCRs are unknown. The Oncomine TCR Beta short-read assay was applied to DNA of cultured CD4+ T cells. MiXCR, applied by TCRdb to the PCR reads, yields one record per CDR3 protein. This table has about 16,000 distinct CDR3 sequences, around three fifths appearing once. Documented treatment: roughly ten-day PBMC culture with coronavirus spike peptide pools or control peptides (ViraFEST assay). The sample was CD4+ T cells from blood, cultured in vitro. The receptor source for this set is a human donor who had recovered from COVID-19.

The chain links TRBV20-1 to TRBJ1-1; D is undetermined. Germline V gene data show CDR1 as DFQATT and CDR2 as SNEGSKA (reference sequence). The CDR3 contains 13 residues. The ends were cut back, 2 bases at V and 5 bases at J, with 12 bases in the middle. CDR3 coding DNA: TGCAGTGCTAGATTCCCGGGGAAGACTGAAGCTTTCTTT. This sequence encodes CSARFPGKTEAFF.

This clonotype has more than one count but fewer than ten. The CDR3 spells CASSPGQGATGELFF. The CDR3 nucleotides are TGTGCCAGCAGTCCGGGACAGGGGGCCACCGGGGAGCTGTTTTTT. The chain recombines TRBV2 with TRBJ2-2, with 12 positions matching TRBD1. V was pared by 5 bases and J by 4 bases, with 2 bases of the junction left unmatched. CDR3 length equals 15 residues. The V gene's germline CDR1 is SNHLY and CDR2 FYNNEI.

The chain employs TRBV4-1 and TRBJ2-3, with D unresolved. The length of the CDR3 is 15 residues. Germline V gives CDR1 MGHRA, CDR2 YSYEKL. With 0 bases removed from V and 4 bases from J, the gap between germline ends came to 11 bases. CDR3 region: CASSQEGRRADTQYF. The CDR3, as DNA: TGCGCCAGCAGCCAAGAGGGCCGTAGGGCAGATACGCAGTATTTT.

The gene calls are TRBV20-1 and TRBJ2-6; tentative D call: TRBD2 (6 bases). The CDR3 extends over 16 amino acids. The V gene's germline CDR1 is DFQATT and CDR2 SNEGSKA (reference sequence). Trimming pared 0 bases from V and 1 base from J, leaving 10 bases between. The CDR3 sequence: CSARDSGRSGANVLTF. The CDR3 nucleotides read TGCAGTGCTAGAGATAGCGGCCGTTCTGGGGCCAACGTCCTGACTTTC.

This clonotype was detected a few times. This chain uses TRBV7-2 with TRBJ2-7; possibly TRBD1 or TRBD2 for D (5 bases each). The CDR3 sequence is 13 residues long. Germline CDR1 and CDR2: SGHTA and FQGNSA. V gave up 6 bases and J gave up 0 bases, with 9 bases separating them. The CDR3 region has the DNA TGTGCCAGCAGATGGGGACCCTCCTACGAGCAGTACTTC. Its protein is CASRWGPSYEQYF. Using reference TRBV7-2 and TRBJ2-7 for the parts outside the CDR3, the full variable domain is GAGVSQSPSNKVTEKGKDVELRCDPISGHTALYWYRQSLGQGLEFLIYFQGNSAPDKSGLPSDRFSAERTGGSVSTLTIQRTQQEDSAVYLCASRWGPSYEQYFGPGTRLTVT.

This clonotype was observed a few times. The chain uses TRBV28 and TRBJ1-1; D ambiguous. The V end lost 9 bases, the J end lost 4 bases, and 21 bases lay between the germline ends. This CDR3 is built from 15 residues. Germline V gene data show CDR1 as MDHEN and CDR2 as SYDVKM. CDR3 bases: TGTGCCAGTCCTTCTCCGGAAGGGTGGGTCACTGAAGCTTTCTTT. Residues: CASPSPEGWVTEAFF.

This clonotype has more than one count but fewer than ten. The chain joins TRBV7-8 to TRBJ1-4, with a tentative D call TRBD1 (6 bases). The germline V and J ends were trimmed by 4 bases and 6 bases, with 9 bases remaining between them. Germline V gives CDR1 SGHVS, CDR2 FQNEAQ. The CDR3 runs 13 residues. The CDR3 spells CASSSTGYEKLFF. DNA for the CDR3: TGTGCCAGCAGCTCGACAGGATATGAAAAACTGTTTTTT.

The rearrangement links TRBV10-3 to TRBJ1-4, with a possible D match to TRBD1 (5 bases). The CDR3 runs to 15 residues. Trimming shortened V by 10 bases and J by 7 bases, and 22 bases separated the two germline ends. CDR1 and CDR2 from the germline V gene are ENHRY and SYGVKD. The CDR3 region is CATRKPGSGGEKLFF. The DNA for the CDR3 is TGTGCCACCAGGAAGCCGGGGTCCGGGGGTGAAAAACTGTTTTTT.

Here the CDR3 DNA reads TGTGCCAGCAGCTCCATACGCCGGACAGAGAACACTGAAGCTTTCTTT. It codes for CASSSIRRTENTEAFF. The chain employs TRBV5-5 and TRBJ1-1, with D possibly being TRBD1 (6 bases). Germline CDR1 reads SGHKS; CDR2 reads YYEKEE (reference sequence). V was shortened by 3 bases and J by 1 base, with 16 bases between the two germline ends. This CDR3 has 16 residues.